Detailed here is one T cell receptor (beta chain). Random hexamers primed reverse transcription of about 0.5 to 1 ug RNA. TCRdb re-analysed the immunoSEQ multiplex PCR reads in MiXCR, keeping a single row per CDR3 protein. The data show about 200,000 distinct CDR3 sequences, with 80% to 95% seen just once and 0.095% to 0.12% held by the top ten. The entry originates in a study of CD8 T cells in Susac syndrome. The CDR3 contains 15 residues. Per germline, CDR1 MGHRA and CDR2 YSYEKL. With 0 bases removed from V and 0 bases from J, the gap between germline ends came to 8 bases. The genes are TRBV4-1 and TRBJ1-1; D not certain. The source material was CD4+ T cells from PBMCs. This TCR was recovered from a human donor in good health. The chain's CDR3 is CASSQEVQMNTEAFF. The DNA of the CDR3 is TGCGCCAGCAGCCAAGAGGTACAGATGAACACTGAAGCTTTCTTT.